This entry lists 22 T cell receptor beta chains sequenced from one sample in a study of cytomegalovirus exposure and HLA in healthy donors. Generated by immunoSEQ multiplex PCR, the TCRdb table keeps only in-frame clones and is missing some. The data show around 150,000 clones, around 90% seen once. Sequences were obtained from PBMCs. Every receptor here comes from a man aged 18 to 35 in good health and CMV-seronegative.

This clone was detected a few times. The CDR3 DNA sequence: TGCGCCAGCAGCTTGGAGGGGCCGAACACTGAAGCTTTCTTT. This codes for CASSLEGPNTEAFF. The chain links TRBV5-1 to TRBJ1-1; D might be TRBD1 (5 bases). CDR1 is SGHRS and CDR2 is YFSETQ in the germline V gene. The CDR3 is 14 amino acids. Trimming cost V 0 bases and J 1 base, with 7 bases left between them.

V is TRBV28 and J is TRBJ2-5; 8 bases line up with TRBD2. Germline-derived CDR1 and CDR2 are MDHEN and SYDVKM. This CDR3 is 15 amino acids long. With 2 bases clipped from V and 5 bases from J, the junction kept 7 bases outside the gene matches. This CDR3 is CASSLSPGGGETQYF. The DNA for the CDR3 is TGTGCCAGCAGTTTAAGCCCGGGCGGGGGGGAGACCCAGTACTTC.

The chain is built from TRBV19 and TRBJ1-5, with TRBD1 matching 7 bases. Trimming removed 7 bases from V and 2 bases from J; junction bases left unmatched: 8. Germline-derived CDR1 and CDR2 are LNHDA and SQIVND (reference sequence). CDR3 length equals 15 residues. The CDR3 nucleotides are TGTGCCAGTACCCCTCAGGGGGGAGGCAATCAGCCCCAGCATTTT. Translated, it gives CASTPQGGGNQPQHF. Variable domain in full (rest from reference TRBV19 and TRBJ1-5): DGGITQSPKYLFRKEGQNVTLSCEQNLNHDAMYWYRQDPGQGLRLIYYSQIVNDFQKGDIAEGYSVSREKKESFPLTVTSAQKNPTAFYLCASTPQGGGNQPQHFGDGTRLSIL.

CDR3 sequence reads: CSVEDGVAKNIQYF. CDR3 coding DNA: TGCAGCGTTGAAGACGGGGTAGCCAAAAACATTCAGTACTTC. The chain uses TRBV29-1 and TRBJ2-4, with D possibly matching TRBD2 (5 bases). CDR1 SQVTM and CDR2 ANQGSEA come from the germline V gene. The CDR3 length is 14 residues. The V and J ends lost 0 bases and 0 bases respectively, with 6 bases between them.

CDR3 nucleotide sequence: TGCGCCAGCAGTGAAACCCGAGCGAACACTGAAGCTTTCTTT. It encodes CASSETRANTEAFF. This chain joins TRBV10-1 and TRBJ1-1, with no clear D. The V gene's germline CDR1 is WNHNN and CDR2 SYGVQD (reference sequence). The length of the CDR3 is 14 residues. The V end lost 3 bases, the J end lost 1 base, and 9 bases lay between the germline ends.

The chain couples TRBV28 to TRBJ1-4; the D gene is possibly TRBD1 (5 bases). The CDR3 runs 15 residues. V dropped 5 bases and J dropped 0 bases, with 10 bases sitting between them. Per the germline V gene, CDR1 is MDHEN and CDR2 is SYDVKM. The CDR3 coding sequence is TGTGCCAGCAGTCCCGGGGGTACAACTAATGAAAAACTGTTTTTT. Translated: CASSPGGTTNEKLFF.

V gene TRBV18 combines with J gene TRBJ2-7; 9 bases fit TRBD2. The germline V gene has CDR1 KGHSH and CDR2 LQKENI. J was trimmed by 5 bases and V by 1 base; bases with no gene match: 3. The CDR3 sequence is 14 residues long. In DNA form, the CDR3 reads TGTGCCAGCTCACCACTTATAGCGGGAGACGAGCAGTACTTC. It codes for CASSPLIAGDEQYF.

V is TRBV6-5 and J is TRBJ2-3; perhaps TRBD2 as D (6 bases). CDR1 is MNHEY, CDR2 SVGAGI, per germline. This CDR3 spans 15 amino acids. V was trimmed by 2 bases and J by 2 bases, leaving 11 bases between them. The CDR3 region is CASSYSGGDTDTQYF. In DNA, the CDR3 is TGTGCCAGCAGTTACAGTGGCGGGGACACAGATACGCAGTATTTT.

On this clone itself: The junction does not match germline at one end; this may be a read error. The V call is TRBV7-7, the J call TRBJ2-1; the match to TRBD1 covers 7 bases. The CDR3 consists of 14 residues. Germline CDR1 and CDR2: SSHAT and FNYEAQ (reference sequence). For the CDR3, the DNA is TGTGCTAGCAGCATAACCGGGACAGACAATGAGCAGTTCTTC. This gives the protein CASSITGTDNEQFF.

The J gene is TRBJ2-7, the V gene TRBV2; the match to TRBD2 covers 7 bases. V lost 4 bases, J lost 0 bases, and 3 bases stayed unmatched. The length of the CDR3 is 14 residues. Germline V gives CDR1 SNHLY, CDR2 FYNNEI. The CDR3 loop reads CASSAVAGSYEQYF. Written as DNA, the CDR3 is TGTGCCAGCAGTGCGGTAGCGGGCTCCTACGAGCAGTACTTC.

The gene calls are TRBV11-2 and TRBJ2-7, with a tentative D call TRBD2 (6 bases). Between the trimmed V and J ends, which lost 5 bases and 3 bases, there was a span of 20 bases. The CDR3 extends over 16 amino acids. Germline-derived CDR1 and CDR2 are SGHAT and FQNNGV. The CDR3 is CASSRRAEGIIYEQYF. The DNA for the CDR3 is TGTGCCAGCAGCCGCCGGGCGGAGGGGATAATCTACGAGCAGTACTTC.

V gene TRBV28 combines with J gene TRBJ1-5; 7 nucleotides align to TRBD1. The V segment lost 5 bases and the J segment 5 bases; nucleotides outside the gene matches: 9. The CDR3 loop spans 15 amino acids. Germline CDR1 and CDR2: MDHEN and SYDVKM. The CDR3 DNA is TGTGCCAGCAGTATAGGGACAGCTCCCTATCAGCCCCAGCATTTT. It codes for CASSIGTAPYQPQHF.

The rearrangement links TRBV6-5 to TRBJ2-5; TRBD2 agrees at 7 bases. Unmatched junction bases numbered 11, after V lost 3 bases and J lost 4 bases. Germline-derived CDR1 and CDR2 are MNHEY and SVGAGI. The CDR3 runs to 16 residues. The CDR3 protein is CASSYSSGGSGETQYF. The CDR3 DNA is TGTGCCAGCAGTTATTCGTCGGGCGGGAGCGGAGAGACCCAGTACTTC.

This clone appeared a few times. The V call is TRBV5-4, the J call TRBJ2-7, with 7 bases fitting TRBD1. The ends lost 4 bases at V and 5 bases at J; junction bases unmatched: 12. The CDR3 covers 15 residues. CDR1 is SGHNT and CDR2 is YYREEE in the germline V gene (reference sequence). CDR3: CASSRIYDRANEQYF. CDR3 bases: TGTGCCAGCAGCAGAATTTACGACAGGGCCAACGAGCAGTACTTC.

The chain carries TRBV7-2 and TRBJ1-5; D gene ambiguous. CDR1 and CDR2 from the germline V gene are SGHTA and FQGNSA. This CDR3 comprises 16 residues. V was clipped by 4 bases and J by 11 bases, with 24 bases between them. This chain's CDR3 is CASSSAALSEGEAQHF. The CDR3 nucleotides read TGTGCCAGCAGCTCTGCGGCTCTCTCGGAGGGAGAAGCCCAGCATTTT.

This chain links TRBV28 with TRBJ2-2; D not resolved. Trimming left V 6 bases short and J 5 bases short, with 13 bases between. This CDR3 has 14 amino acids. CDR1 and CDR2 (germline): MDHEN, SYDVKM. The DNA of the CDR3 is TGTGCCAGCAGCCAAAACCTAAGAACCGGGGAGCTGTTTTTT. This translates into CASSQNLRTGELFF.

The chain is built from TRBV5-1 and TRBJ2-3, with D possibly TRBD2 on 6 matching bases. Trimming removed 2 bases at V and 1 base at J, with 14 bases between. CDR1 and CDR2 from the germline V gene are SGHRS and YFSETQ. The CDR3 extends over 16 amino acids. CDR3 amino acids: CASSFYGTSGTDTQYF. CDR3 DNA: TGCGCCAGCAGCTTCTATGGGACTTCAGGCACAGATACGCAGTATTTT.

This clone was seen only once. The chain joins TRBV6-5 to TRBJ1-1; a possible D gene is TRBD1 (6 bases). Trimming shortened V by 2 bases and J by 5 bases, and 9 bases separated the two germline ends. The CDR3 contains 13 residues. Germline loops: CDR1 MNHEY, CDR2 SVGAGI. The CDR3 here is CASSYAGATEAFF. The CDR3 nucleotides are TGTGCCAGCAGTTACGCAGGGGCGACTGAAGCTTTCTTT.

V gene TRBV30 combines with J gene TRBJ1-6; no definite D call. Trimming took off 3 bases at V and 9 bases at J, with 21 bases between the two ends. This CDR3 is built from 16 residues. Germline CDR1 is GTSNPN and CDR2 is SVGIG (reference sequence). CDR3 DNA sequence: TGTGCCTGGAGGTCCGGAGGGATCTGGTCCGGTTCACCCCTCCACTTT. The encoded protein is CAWRSGGIWSGSPLHF.

The J gene is TRBJ2-2, the V gene TRBV27, with 8 bases aligning to TRBD2. The V gene's germline CDR1 is MNHEY and CDR2 SMNVEV (reference sequence). V lost 8 bases, J lost 1 base, and 9 bases stayed unmatched. The CDR3 loop spans 16 amino acids. The CDR3 spells CASLALAGLNTGELFF. The CDR3 DNA reads TGTGCCAGCTTAGCCTTAGCGGGATTGAACACCGGGGAGCTGTTTTTT.

The J gene is TRBJ1-1, the V gene TRBV27; the D gene is possibly TRBD1 (6 bases). The CDR3 runs to 15 residues. Trimming stripped 6 bases from V and 0 bases from J, with 14 bases between. Germline-derived CDR1 and CDR2 are MNHEY and SMNVEV (reference sequence). CDR3 in amino acids: CASSPRGSMNTEAFF. The DNA for the CDR3 is TGTGCCAGCAGCCCCAGGGGCAGCATGAACACTGAAGCTTTCTTT.

This clone was found a few times. The CDR3 here is CSASLYEKLFF. As DNA, the CDR3 is TGCAGTGCTAGCCTTTATGAAAAACTGTTTTTT. The rearrangement uses TRBV20-1 and TRBJ1-4; no clear D gene. The V gene's germline CDR1 is DFQATT and CDR2 SNEGSKA (reference sequence). This CDR3 comprises 11 residues. V was cut by 3 bases and J by 6 bases, with 5 bases left in between.